A selection of T cell receptor beta chains follows, all from one sample in a study of human thymus T cells. Clones were sequenced by immunoSEQ multiplex PCR, and TCRdb holds only the in-frame ones, with some missing. The repertoire holds 57,000 or so clones, about 93% seen once, with approximately 5.9% in the top ten. Specimen: blood. The receptor source for this set is a boy younger than two with a congenital heart defect but otherwise immunologically healthy. Both conserved end residues are part of each CDR3. The D gene is left open where the match is weak. Rows may omit the clone size; those that give it use once, few, many or a size class.

V gene,clone size,J gene,D gene,CDR3 DNA,CDR3 protein
TRBV7-2,once,TRBJ1-2,.,TGTGCCAGCAGCTTAAATCGCTGGTCTCTTAATGGCTACACCTTC,CASSLNRWSLNGYTF
TRBV11-2,.,TRBJ2-5,TRBD2,TGTGCCAGCAGCTCGCTAGCGGGGGGGGCCGGGGCCCAGTACTTC,CASSSLAGGAGAQYF
TRBV4-1,.,TRBJ2-7,TRBD1,TGCGCCAGCAGCCAATCGGACAGGGATTCGGGAGAGCAGTACTTC,CASSQSDRDSGEQYF
TRBV9,.,TRBJ2-7,.,TGTGCCAGCAGCGCCCATCAAGGGCTACCCTACGAGCAGTACTTC,CASSAHQGLPYEQYF
TRBV27,.,TRBJ1-6,.,TGTGCCAGCAGTTTAGAATTGACACCCCTCCACTTT,CASSLELTPLHF
TRBV7-9,once,TRBJ2-7,.,TGTGCCAGCAGTCCGGGGACTTCTTACGAGCAGTACTTC,CASSPGTSYEQYF
TRBV5-1,once,TRBJ2-2,TRBD1,TGCGCCAGCAGGCCTGGACAGGGTTACACCGGGGAGCTGTTTTTT,CASRPGQGYTGELFF
TRBV11-3,.,TRBJ1-1,.,TGTGCCAGCAGTCACGGACAGAACACTGAAGCTTTCTTT,CASSHGQNTEAFF
TRBV20-1,.,TRBJ1-2,.,TGCAGTGCTAGATCCCCATATGGCTACACCTTC,CSARSPYGYTF
TRBV19,.,TRBJ2-6,.,TGTGCCAGTAGTATTGGGTACCCCTCTGGGGCCAACGTCCTGACTTTC,CASSIGYPSGANVLTF
TRBV11-2,once,TRBJ2-3,TRBD2,TGTGCCAGCTGTGTTAGCGGGAGGACCACAGATACGCAGTATTTT,CASCVSGRTTDTQYF
TRBV5-6,.,TRBJ2-7,.,TGTGCCAGCAGCTTTATAGCAACTAGCCACGAGCAGTACTTC,CASSFIATSHEQYF
TRBV30,.,TRBJ2-4,.,TGTGCCTGGTCCCCCCGCCTTCCGGGGGACATTCAGTACTTC,CAWSPRLPGDIQYF
TRBV5-1,.,TRBJ2-1,.,TGCGCCAGCCTTAGCTGGATTAAACTAGCAATTTGGGACAATGAGCAGTTCTTC,CASLSWIKLAIWDNEQFF
TRBV7-2,few,TRBJ2-7,.,TGTGCCAGCAGCCCCTCGGCGGGGAGCTCCTACGAGCAGTACTTC,CASSPSAGSSYEQYF
TRBV6-5,.,TRBJ2-1,.,TGTGCCAGCAGTCCTATGGGGGGGCTCAGGGAGCAGTTCTTC,CASSPMGGLREQFF
TRBV28,.,TRBJ2-5,.,TGTGCCAGCAGTTTGGCAGCGGCCGGCCAAGAGACCCAGTACTTC,CASSLAAAGQETQYF
TRBV10-2,.,TRBJ2-7,TRBD2,TGCGCCAGCAGTGGAGGAAAAATACTAGCGGGAGGGGGCGAGCAGTACTTC,CASSGGKILAGGGEQYF
TRBV5-1,once,TRBJ2-1,TRBD2,TGCGCCAGCAGCGACGGACTAGCGGGGTACAATGAGCAGTTCTTC,CASSDGLAGYNEQFF
TRBV19,.,TRBJ2-7,.,TGTGCCAGTAGTATAAAGTCAGGCGGCGAGCAGTACTTC,CASSIKSGGEQYF
TRBV29-1,.,TRBJ2-1,TRBD1,TGCAGCGTTTATGCGGACAGGGGCAATGAGCAGTTCTTC,CSVYADRGNEQFF
TRBV30,.,TRBJ1-3,TRBD1,TGTGCCTGGAGGCGGGACAGGGGACAAGGAAACACCATATATTTT,CAWRRDRGQGNTIYF